The source of this T cell receptor beta chain is a study of cytomegalovirus exposure and HLA in healthy donors. Regarding the study as a whole: In terms of immune exposure information, only CMV serostatus was available. Researchers reported in a later analysis that a missense DCLRE1C variant was tied to TCR beta V- and J-gene trimming. Excluded were some V segments that proved indistinguishable, including TRBV6-2 and TRBV6-3.

As for this clone: The antigen is undetermined.

The PCR made use of 60 Vbeta and 13 Jbeta primers. Here immunoSEQ multiplex PCR was the method, and the copy in TCRdb shows in-frame clones only, minus some. Seen here are 40,000 or so clones, more than 70% observed once, and the top ten hold 8.4%. Per the germline V gene, CDR1 is MNHEY and CDR2 is SVGAGI. V lost 5 bases to trimming and J lost 2 bases, with 13 bases between them. The CDR3 runs 14 residues. Sequencing input: PBMCs. This clonotype was sampled from a woman in her twenties or thirties in good health and CMV-seropositive. The chain joins TRBV6-5 to TRBJ2-7; maybe TRBD2 (6 bases). CDR3: CASSEAGLTYEQYF. The CDR3 DNA reads as TGTGCCAGCAGTGAGGCGGGACTGACCTACGAGCAGTACTTC.